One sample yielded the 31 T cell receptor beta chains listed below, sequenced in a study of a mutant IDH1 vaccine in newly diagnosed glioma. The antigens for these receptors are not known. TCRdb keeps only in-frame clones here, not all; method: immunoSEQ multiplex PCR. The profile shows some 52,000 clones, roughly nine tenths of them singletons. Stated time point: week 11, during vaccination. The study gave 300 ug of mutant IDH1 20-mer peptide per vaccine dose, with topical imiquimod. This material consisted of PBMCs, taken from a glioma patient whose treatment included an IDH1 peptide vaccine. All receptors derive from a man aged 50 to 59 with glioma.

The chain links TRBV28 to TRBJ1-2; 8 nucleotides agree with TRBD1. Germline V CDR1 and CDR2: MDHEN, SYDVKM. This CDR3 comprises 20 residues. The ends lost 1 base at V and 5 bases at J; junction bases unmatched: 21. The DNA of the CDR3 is TGTGCCAGCAGTTTATTCGCAGGGGGCGGTCGTCCTGGGGGGGTATATGGCTACACCTTC. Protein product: CASSLFAGGGRPGGVYGYTF.

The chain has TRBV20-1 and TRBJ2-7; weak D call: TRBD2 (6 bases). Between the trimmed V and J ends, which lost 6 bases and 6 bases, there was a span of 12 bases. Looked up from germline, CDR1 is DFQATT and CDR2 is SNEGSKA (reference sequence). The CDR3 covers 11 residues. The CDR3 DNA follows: TGCAGTGCCATGACTAGGGGCGAGCAGTACTTC. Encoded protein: CSAMTRGEQYF.

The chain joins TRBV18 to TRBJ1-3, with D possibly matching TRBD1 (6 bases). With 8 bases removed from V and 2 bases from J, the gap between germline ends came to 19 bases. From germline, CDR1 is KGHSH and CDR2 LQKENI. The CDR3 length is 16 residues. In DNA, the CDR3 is TGTGCCAGCCAGGCCGTGGGGGCTACTGCTGGAAACACCATATATTTT. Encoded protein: CASQAVGATAGNTIYF.

For the CDR3, the DNA is TGTGCCAGCAGCGTAACTAGCGGGAGAGACGAGCAGTACTTC. Protein product: CASSVTSGRDEQYF. The chain has TRBV9 and TRBJ2-7; TRBD2 matches at 11 bases. Germline V gene sequence: CDR1 SGDLS, CDR2 YYNGEE. CDR3 length: 14 amino acids. The V and J ends lost 1 base and 5 bases, in that order; junction bases with no gene match: 2.

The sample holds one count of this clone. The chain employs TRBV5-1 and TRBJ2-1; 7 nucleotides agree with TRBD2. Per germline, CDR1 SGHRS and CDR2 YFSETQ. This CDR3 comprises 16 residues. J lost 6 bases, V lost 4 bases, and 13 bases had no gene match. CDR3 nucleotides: TGCGCCAGCAGCCCGTCCGGCGGGGGATCTATCAATGAGCAGTTCTTC. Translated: CASSPSGGGSINEQFF.

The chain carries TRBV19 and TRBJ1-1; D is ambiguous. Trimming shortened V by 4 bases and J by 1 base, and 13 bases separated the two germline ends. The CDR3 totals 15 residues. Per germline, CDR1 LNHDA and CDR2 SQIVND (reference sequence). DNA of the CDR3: TGTGCCAGTAGTAGGAGGACGGCTACGAACACTGAAGCTTTCTTT. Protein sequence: CASSRRTATNTEAFF.

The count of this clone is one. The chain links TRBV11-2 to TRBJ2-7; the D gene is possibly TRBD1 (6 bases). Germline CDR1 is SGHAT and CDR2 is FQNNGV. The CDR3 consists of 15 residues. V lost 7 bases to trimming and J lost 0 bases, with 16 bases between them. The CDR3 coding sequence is TGTGCCAGCACCCGCGGCCAGGGGCCCTCCTACGAGCAGTACTTC. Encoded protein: CASTRGQGPSYEQYF.

The CDR3 coding sequence is TGCAGCGTTGAAGATCGGAGAGGAAACACTGAAGCTTTCTTT. Translated: CSVEDRRGNTEAFF. V usage is TRBV29-1 and J usage is TRBJ1-1, with D uncertain. Germline CDR1 is SQVTM and CDR2 is ANQGSEA. The CDR3 is 14 residues long. The V and J ends lost 0 bases and 2 bases respectively, with 10 bases between them.

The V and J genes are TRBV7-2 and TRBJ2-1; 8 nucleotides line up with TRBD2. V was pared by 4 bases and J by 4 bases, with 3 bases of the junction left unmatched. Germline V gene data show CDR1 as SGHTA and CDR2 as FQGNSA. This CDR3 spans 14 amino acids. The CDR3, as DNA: TGTGCCAGCAGCTCGGGGGGGAAGTACAATGAGCAGTTCTTC. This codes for CASSSGGKYNEQFF.

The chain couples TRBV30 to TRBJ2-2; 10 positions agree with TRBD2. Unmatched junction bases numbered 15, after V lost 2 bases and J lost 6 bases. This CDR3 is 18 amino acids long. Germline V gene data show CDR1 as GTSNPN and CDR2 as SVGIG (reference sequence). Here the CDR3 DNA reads TGTGCCTGGAGTCCCAGGGGGAGCGGGAGGGCGGGCGCCGGGGAGCTGTTTTTT. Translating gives CAWSPRGSGRAGAGELFF.

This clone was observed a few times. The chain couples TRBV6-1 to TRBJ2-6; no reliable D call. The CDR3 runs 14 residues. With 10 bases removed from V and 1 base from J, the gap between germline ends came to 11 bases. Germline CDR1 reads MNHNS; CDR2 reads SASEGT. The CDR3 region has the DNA TGTGCCACCCTCGGAACATCTGGGGCCAACGTCCTGACTTTC. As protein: CATLGTSGANVLTF.

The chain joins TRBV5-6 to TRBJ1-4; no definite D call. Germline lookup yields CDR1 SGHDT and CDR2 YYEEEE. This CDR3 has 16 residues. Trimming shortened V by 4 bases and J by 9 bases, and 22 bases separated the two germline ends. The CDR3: CASSQLMGSSKKKLFF. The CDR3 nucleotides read TGTGCCAGCAGCCAGCTAATGGGAAGCTCGAAGAAAAAACTGTTTTTT.

CDR3 bases: TGTGCCAGCAGCCTCCCAGCGACCCAAGAGACCCAGTACTTC. This codes for CASSLPATQETQYF. The rearrangement joins TRBV5-4 to TRBJ2-5, with no clear D. V was cut by 4 bases and J by 1 base, with 11 bases left in between. This CDR3 has 14 residues. The V gene's germline CDR1 is SGHNT and CDR2 YYREEE (reference sequence).

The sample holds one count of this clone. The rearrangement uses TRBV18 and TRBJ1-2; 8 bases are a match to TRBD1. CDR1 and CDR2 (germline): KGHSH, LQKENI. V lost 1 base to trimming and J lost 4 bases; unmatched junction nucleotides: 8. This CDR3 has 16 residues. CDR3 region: CASSPQRQGPLYGYTF. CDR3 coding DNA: TGTGCCAGCTCACCACAGCGACAGGGGCCCCTCTATGGCTACACCTTC.

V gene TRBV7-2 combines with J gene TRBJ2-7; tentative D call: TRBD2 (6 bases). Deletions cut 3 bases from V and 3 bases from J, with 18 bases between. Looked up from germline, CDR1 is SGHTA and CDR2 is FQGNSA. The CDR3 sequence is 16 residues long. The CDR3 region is CASSFSGAPGDYEQYF. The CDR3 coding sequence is TGTGCCAGCAGCTTCTCCGGGGCCCCGGGGGACTACGAGCAGTACTTC.

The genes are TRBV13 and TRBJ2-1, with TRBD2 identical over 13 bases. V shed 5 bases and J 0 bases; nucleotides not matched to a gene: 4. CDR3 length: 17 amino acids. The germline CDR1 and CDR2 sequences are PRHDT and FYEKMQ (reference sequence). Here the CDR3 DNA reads TGTGCCAGCAGCGGGCGGACTAGCGGGAGCTCCTACAATGAGCAGTTCTTC. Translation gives CASSGRTSGSSYNEQFF.

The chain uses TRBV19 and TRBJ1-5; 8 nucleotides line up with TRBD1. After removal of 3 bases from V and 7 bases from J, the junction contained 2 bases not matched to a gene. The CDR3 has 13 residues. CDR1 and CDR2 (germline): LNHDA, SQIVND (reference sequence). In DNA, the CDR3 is TGTGCCAGTAGTATCGACAGGGGCCAGCCCCAGCATTTT. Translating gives CASSIDRGQPQHF.

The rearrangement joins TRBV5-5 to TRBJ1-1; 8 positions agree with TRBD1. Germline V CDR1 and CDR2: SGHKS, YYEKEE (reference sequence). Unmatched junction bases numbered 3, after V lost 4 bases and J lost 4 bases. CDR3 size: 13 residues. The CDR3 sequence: CASSPDRATEAFF. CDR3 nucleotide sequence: TGTGCCAGCAGCCCGGACAGGGCCACTGAAGCTTTCTTT. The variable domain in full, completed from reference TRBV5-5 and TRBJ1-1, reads DAGVTQSPTHLIKTRGQQVTLRCSPISGHKSVSWYQQVLGQGPQFIFQYYEKEERGRGNFPDRFSARQFPNYSSELNVNALLLGDSALYLCASSPDRATEAFFGQGTRLTVV.

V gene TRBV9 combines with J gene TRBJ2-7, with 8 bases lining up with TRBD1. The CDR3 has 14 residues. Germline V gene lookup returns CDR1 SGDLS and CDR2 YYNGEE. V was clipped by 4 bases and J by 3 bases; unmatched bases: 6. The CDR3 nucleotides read TGTGCCAGCAGCCCAGGACAGGGTAACTACGAGCAGTACTTC. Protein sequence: CASSPGQGNYEQYF.

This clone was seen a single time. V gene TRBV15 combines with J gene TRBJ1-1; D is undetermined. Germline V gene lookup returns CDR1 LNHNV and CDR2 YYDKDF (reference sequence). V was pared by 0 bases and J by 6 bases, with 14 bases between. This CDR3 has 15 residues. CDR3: CATSRENGIGAEAFF. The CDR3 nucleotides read TGTGCCACCAGCAGAGAAAACGGCATCGGTGCTGAAGCTTTCTTT.

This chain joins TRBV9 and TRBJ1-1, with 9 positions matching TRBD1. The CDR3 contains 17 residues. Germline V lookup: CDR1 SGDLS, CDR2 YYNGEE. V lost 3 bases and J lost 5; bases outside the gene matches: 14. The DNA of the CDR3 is TGTGCCAGCAGCGACACCGGGACAGGGACCCGGGGGACTGAAGCTTTCTTT. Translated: CASSDTGTGTRGTEAFF.

This CDR3 is CASSFPGAYEQYF. The CDR3 DNA is TGTGCCAGCAGCTTCCCGGGGGCCTACGAGCAGTACTTC. The chain combines TRBV7-9 with TRBJ2-7; D is possibly TRBD2 (6 bases). This CDR3 comprises 13 residues. V was clipped by 3 bases and J by 2 bases, with 8 bases between them. Germline V gives CDR1 SEHNR, CDR2 FQNEAQ (reference sequence).

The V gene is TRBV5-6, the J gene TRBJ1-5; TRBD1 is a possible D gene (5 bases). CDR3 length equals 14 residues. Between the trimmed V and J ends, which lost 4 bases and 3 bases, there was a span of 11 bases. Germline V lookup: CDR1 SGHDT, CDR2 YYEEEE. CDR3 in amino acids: CASSVQGVNQPQHF. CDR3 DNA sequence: TGTGCCAGCAGCGTGCAGGGTGTCAATCAGCCCCAGCATTTT.

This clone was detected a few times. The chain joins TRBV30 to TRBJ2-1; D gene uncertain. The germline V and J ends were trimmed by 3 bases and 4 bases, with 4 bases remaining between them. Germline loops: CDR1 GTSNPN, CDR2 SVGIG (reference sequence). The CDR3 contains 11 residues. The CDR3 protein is CAWRQYNEQFF. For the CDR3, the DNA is TGTGCCTGGAGACAGTACAATGAGCAGTTCTTC. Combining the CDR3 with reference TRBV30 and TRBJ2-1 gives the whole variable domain SQTIHQWPATLVQPVGSPLSLECTVEGTSNPNLYWYRQAAGRGLQLLFYSVGIGQISSEVPQNLSASRPQDRQFILSSKKLLLSDSGFYLCAWRQYNEQFFGPGTRLTVL.

DNA for the CDR3: TGTGCCAGCTCACCGGACAGCTCCTACGAGCAGTACTTC. It specifies CASSPDSSYEQYF. V gene TRBV18 combines with J gene TRBJ2-7, with a possible D match to TRBD1 (6 bases). The CDR3 runs 13 residues. V was cut by 3 bases and J by 0 bases, with 6 bases left in between. Germline CDR1 is KGHSH and CDR2 is LQKENI.

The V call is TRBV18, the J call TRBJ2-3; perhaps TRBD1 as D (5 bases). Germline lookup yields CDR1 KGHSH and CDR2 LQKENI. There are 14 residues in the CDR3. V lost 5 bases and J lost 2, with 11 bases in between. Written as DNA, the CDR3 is TGTGCCAGCTCAAGACAGATTAACACAGATACGCAGTATTTT. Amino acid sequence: CASSRQINTDTQYF.

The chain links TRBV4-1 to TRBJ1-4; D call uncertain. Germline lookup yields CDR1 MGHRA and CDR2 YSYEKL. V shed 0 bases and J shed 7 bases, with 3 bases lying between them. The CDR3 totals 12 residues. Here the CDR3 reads CASSQEGEKLFF. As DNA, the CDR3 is TGCGCCAGCAGCCAAGAAGGTGAAAAACTGTTTTTT.

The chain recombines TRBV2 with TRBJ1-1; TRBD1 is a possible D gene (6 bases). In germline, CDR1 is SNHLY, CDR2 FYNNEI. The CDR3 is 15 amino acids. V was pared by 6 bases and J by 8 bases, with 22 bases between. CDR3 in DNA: TGTGCCAGCAGCCCGGGTTGGGAAAGCGGGACAGAAGCTTTCTTT. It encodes CASSPGWESGTEAFF.

The CDR3 DNA follows: TGTGCAAGTCGCTCGGTCCTTACATCCTACGAGCAGTACTTC. Its translation: CASRSVLTSYEQYF. J is TRBJ2-7 and V is TRBV12-2. TRBV12-2 counts as a pseudogene. This CDR3 comprises 14 residues.

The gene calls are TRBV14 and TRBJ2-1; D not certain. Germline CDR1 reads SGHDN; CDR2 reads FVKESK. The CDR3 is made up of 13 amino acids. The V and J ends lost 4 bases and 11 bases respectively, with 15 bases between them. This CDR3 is CASSRSPATQQFF. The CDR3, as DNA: TGTGCCAGCAGCCGTAGCCCGGCAACCCAGCAGTTCTTC.

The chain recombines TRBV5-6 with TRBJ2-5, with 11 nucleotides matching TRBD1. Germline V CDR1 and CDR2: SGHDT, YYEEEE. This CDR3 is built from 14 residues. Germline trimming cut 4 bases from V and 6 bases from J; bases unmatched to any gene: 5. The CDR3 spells CASSPGQGGQTQYF. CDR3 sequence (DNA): TGTGCCAGCAGCCCGGGACAGGGGGGCCAGACCCAGTACTTC.